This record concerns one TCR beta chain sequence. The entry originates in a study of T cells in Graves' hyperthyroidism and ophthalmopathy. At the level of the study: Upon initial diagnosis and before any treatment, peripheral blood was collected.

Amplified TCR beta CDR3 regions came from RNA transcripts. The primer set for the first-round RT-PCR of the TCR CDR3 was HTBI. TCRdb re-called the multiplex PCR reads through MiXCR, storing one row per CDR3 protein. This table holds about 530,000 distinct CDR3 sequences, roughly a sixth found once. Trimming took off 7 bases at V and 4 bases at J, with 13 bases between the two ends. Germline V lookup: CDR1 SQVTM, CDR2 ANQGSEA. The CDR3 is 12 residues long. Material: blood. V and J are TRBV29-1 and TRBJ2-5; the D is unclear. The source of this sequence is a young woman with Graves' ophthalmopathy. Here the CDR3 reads CSAAIWAETQYF. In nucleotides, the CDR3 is TGCAGCGCGGCGATCTGGGCAGAGACCCAGTACTTC.